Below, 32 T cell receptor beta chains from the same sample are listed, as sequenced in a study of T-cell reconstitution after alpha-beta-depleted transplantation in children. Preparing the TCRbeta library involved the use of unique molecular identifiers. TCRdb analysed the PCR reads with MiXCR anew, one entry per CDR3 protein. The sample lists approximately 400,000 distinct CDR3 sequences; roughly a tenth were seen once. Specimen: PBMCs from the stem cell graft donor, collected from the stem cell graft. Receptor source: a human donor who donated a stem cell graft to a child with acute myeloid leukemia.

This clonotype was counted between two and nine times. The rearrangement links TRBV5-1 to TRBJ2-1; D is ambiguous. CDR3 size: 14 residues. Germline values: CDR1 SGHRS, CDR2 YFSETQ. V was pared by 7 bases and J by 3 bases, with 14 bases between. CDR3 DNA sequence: TGCGCCAGCTGCGACTCGCCGTACTACAATGAGCAGTTCTTC. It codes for CASCDSPYYNEQFF.

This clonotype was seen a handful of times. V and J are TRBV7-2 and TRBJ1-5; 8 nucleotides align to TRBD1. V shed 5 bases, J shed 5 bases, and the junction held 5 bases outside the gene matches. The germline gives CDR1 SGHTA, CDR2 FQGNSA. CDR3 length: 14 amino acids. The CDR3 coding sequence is TGTGCCAGCAGCACCGGACAGGGTGATCAGCCCCAGCATTTT. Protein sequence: CASSTGQGDQPQHF.

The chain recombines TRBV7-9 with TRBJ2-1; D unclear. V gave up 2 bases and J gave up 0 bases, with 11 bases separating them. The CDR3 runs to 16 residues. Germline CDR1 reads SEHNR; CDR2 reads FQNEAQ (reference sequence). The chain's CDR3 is CASSLYPQSSYNEQFF. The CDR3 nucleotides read TGTGCCAGCAGCTTATACCCACAGAGCTCCTACAATGAGCAGTTCTTC.

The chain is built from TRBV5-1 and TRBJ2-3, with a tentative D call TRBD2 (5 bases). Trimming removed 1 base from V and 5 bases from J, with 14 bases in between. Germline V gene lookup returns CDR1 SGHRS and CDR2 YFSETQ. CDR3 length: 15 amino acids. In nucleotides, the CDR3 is TGCGCCAGCAGCTTGCTTAGCGATCCCGGAGATACGCAGTATTTT. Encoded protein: CASSLLSDPGDTQYF.

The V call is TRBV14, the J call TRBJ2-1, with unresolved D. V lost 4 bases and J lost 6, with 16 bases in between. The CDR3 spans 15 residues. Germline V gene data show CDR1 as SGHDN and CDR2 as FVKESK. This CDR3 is CASSPLGLESNEQFF. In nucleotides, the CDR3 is TGTGCCAGCAGCCCTCTAGGGCTAGAGAGCAATGAGCAGTTCTTC. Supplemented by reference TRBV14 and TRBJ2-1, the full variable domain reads EAGVTQFPSHSVIEKGQTVTLRCDPISGHDNLYWYRRVMGKEIKFLLHFVKESKQDESGMPNNRFLAERTGGTYSTLKVQPAELEDSGVYFCASSPLGLESNEQFFGPGTRLTVL.

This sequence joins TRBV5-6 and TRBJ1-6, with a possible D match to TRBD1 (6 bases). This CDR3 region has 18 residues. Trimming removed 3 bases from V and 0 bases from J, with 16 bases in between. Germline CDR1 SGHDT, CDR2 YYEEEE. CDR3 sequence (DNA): TGTGCCAGCAGCTCTAGGGGACAACTGAGCTCCTATAATTCACCCCTCCACTTT. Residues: CASSSRGQLSSYNSPLHF. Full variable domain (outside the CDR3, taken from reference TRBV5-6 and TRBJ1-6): DAGVTQSPTHLIKTRGQQVTLRCSPKSGHDTVSWYQQALGQGPQFIFQYYEEEERQRGNFPDRFSGHQFPNYSSELNVNALLLGDSALYLCASSSRGQLSSYNSPLHFGNGTRLTVT.

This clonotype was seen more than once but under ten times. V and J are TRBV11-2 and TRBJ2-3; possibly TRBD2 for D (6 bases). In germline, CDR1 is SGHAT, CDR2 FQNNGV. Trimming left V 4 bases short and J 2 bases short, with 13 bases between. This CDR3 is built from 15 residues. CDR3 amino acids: CASSSGGANTDTQYF. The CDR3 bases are TGTGCCAGCAGCTCCGGAGGGGCTAACACAGATACGCAGTATTTT.

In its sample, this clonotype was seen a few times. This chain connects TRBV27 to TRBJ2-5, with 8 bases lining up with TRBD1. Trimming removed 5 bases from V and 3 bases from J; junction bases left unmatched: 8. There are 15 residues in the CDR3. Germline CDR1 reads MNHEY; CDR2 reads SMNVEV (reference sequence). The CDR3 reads CASSPRPTGEETQYF. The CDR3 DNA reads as TGTGCCAGCAGTCCACGACCGACAGGGGAAGAGACCCAGTACTTC.

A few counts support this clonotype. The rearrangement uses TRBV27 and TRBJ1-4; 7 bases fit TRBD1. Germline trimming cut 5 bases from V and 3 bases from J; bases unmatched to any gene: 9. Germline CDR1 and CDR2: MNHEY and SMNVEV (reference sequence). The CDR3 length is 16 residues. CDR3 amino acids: CASSTRQGSANEKLFF. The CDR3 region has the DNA TGTGCCAGCAGTACGAGACAGGGCTCGGCTAATGAAAAACTGTTTTTT.

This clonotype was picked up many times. For the CDR3, the DNA is TGCAGTGCTCGTTGGAACACTGAAGCTTTCTTT. Its translation is CSARWNTEAFF. This chain uses TRBV20-1 with TRBJ1-1; no definite D call. The CDR3 contains 11 residues. The V gene lost 5 bases and the J gene lost 1 base, with 5 bases spanning the gap. Germline V gives CDR1 DFQATT, CDR2 SNEGSKA (reference sequence).

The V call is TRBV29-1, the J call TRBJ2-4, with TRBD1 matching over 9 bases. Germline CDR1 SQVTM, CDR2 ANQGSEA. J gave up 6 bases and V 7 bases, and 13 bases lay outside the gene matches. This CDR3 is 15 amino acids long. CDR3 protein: CSGTAGQGMTNIQYF. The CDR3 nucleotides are TGCAGCGGCACCGCTGGACAGGGGATGACAAACATTCAGTACTTC. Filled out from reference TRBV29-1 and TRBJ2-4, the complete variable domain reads SAVISQKPSRDICQRGTSLTIQCQVDSQVTMMFWYRQQPGQSLTLIATANQGSEATYESGFVIDKFPISRPNLTFSTLTVSNMSPEDSSIYLCSGTAGQGMTNIQYFGAGTRLSVL.

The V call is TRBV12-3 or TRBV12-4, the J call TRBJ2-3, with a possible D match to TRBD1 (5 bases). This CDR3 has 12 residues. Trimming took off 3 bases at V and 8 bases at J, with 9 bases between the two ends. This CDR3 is CASSFRVSTQYF. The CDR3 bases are TGTGCCAGCAGTTTCAGGGTCAGTACGCAGTATTTT.

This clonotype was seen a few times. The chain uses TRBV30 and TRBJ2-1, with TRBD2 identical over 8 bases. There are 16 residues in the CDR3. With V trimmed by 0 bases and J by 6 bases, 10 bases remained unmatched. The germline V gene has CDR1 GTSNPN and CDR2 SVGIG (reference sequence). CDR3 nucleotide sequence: TGTGCCTGGAGTGTACGATCGGGAGGGCTTATCAATGAGCAGTTCTTC. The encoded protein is CAWSVRSGGLINEQFF.

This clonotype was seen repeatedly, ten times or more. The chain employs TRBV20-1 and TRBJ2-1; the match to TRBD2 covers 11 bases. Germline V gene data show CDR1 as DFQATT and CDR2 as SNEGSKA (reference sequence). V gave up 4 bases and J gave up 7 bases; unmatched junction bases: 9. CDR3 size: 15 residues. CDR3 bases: TGCAGTGCTACACCTAGCGGGAGGATGAGGAATGAGCAGTTCTTC. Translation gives CSATPSGRMRNEQFF.

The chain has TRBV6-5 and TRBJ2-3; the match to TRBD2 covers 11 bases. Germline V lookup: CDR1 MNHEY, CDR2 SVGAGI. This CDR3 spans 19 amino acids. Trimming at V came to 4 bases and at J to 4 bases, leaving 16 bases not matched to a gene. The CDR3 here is CASSLQPTSGVMSADTQYF. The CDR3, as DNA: TGTGCCAGCAGTTTACAGCCGACTAGCGGGGTCATGAGCGCAGATACGCAGTATTTT.

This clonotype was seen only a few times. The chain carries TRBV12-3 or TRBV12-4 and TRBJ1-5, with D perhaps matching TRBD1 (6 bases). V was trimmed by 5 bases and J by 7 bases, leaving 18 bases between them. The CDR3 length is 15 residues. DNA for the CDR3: TGTGCCAGCAGTCCGACGGACAGTTTGCGGCAGCCCCAGCATTTT. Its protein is CASSPTDSLRQPQHF.

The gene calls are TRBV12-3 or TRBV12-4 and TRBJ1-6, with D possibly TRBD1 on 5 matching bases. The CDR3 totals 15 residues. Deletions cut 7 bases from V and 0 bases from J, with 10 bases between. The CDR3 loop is CASTRQSSYNSPLHF. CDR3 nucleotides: TGTGCCAGCACCCGACAGAGCTCCTATAATTCACCCCTCCACTTT.

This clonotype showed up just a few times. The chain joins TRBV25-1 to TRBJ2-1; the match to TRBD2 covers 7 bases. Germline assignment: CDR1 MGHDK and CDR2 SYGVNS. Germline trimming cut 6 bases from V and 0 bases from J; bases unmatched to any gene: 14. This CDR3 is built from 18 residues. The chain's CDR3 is CASSAKWISGYSYNEQFF. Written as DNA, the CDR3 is TGTGCCAGCAGCGCGAAGTGGATTAGCGGGTACTCCTACAATGAGCAGTTCTTC.

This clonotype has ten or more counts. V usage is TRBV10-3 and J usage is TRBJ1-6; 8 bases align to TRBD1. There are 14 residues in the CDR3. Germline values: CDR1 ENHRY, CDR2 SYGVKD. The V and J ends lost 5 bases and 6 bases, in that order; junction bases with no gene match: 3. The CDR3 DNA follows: TGTGCCATCAGTCCAGACAGGGGTAATTCACCCCTCCACTTT. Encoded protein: CAISPDRGNSPLHF.

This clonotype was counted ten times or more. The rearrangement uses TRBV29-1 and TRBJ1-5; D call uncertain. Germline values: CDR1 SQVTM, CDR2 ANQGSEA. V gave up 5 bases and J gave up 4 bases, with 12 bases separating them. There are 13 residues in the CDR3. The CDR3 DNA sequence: TGCAGCGTTCAAATCGGAGGTAATCAGCCCCAGCATTTT. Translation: CSVQIGGNQPQHF.

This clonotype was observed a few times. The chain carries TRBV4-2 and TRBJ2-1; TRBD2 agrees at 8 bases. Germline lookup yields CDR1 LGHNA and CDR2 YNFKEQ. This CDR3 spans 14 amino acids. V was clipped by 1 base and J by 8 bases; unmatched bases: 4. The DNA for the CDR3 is TGTGCCAGCAGCCAAGCGGGAGGGCCGGATGAGCAGTTCTTC. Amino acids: CASSQAGGPDEQFF.

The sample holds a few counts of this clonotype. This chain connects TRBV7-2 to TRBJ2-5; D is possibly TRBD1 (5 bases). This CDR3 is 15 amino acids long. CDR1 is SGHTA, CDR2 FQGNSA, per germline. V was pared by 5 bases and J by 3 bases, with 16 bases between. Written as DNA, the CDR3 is TGTGCCAGCAGCCAGTCGGTGACAGTAAAAGAGACCCAGTACTTC. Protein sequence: CASSQSVTVKETQYF.

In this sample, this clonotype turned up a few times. CDR3 sequence reads: CSARLGQGASTGELFF. As DNA, the CDR3 is TGCAGTGCTAGACTGGGACAGGGGGCGAGCACCGGGGAGCTGTTTTTT. This chain connects TRBV20-1 to TRBJ2-2; 12 bases line up with TRBD1. Trimming cost V 2 bases and J 4 bases; bases outside gene matches: 5. CDR1 is DFQATT, CDR2 SNEGSKA, per germline (reference sequence). The CDR3 runs to 16 residues.

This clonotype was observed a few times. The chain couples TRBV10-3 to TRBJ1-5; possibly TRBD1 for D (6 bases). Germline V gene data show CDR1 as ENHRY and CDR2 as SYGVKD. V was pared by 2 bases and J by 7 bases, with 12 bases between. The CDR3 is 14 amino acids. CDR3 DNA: TGTGCCATCAGTGAGGCAGGGGAGGGCCAGCCCCAGCATTTT. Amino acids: CAISEAGEGQPQHF.

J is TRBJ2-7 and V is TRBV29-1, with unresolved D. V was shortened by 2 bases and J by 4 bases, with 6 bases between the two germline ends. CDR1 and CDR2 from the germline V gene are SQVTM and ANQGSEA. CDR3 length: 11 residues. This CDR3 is CSVEWMYEQYF. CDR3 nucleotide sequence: TGCAGCGTTGAATGGATGTACGAGCAGTACTTC.

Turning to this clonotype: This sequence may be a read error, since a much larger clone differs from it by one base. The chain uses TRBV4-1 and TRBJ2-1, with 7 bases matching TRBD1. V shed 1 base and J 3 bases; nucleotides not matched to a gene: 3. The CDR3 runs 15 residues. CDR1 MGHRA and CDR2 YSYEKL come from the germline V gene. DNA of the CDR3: TGCGCCAGCAGCCAAGCCGGGACAGTCTACAATGAGCAGTTCTTC. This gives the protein CASSQAGTVYNEQFF.

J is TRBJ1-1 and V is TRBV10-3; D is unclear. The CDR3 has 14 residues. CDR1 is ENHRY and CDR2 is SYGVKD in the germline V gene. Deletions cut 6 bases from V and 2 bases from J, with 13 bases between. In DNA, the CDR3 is TGTGCCATCAGACGTATGTGGGGAAACACTGAAGCTTTCTTT. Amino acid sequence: CAIRRMWGNTEAFF.

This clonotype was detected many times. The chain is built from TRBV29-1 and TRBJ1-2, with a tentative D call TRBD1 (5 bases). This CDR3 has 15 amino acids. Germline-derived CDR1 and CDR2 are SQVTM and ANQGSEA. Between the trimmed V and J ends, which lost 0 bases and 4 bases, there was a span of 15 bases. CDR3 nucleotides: TGCAGCGTTGAAGATTTATTCGGTGGGGCCTATGGCTACACCTTC. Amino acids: CSVEDLFGGAYGYTF.

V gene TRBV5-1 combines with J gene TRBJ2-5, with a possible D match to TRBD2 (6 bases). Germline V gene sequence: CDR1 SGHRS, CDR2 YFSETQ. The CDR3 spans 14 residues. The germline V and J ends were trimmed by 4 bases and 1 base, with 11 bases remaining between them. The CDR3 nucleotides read TGCGCCAGCAGCGGGAGTAGCGGCCAAGAGACCCAGTACTTC. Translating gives CASSGSSGQETQYF.

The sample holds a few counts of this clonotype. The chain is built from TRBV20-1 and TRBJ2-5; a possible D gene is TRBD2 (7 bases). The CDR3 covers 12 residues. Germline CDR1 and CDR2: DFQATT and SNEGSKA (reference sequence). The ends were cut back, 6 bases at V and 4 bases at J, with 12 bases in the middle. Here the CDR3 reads CSALGGAETQYF. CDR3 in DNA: TGCAGTGCCCTGGGGGGGGCAGAGACCCAGTACTTC.

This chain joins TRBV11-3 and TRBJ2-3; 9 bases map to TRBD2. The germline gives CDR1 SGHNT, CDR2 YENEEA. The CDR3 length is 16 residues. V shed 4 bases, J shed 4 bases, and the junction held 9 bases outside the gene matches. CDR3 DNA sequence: TGTGCCAGCAGCTCAGCCCGGATAGCGGGAGCAGATACGCAGTATTTT. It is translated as CASSSARIAGADTQYF. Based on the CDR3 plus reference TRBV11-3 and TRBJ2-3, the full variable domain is EAGVVQSPRYKIIEKKQPVAFWCNPISGHNTLYWYLQNLGQGPELLIRYENEEAVDDSQLPKDRFSAERLKGVDSTLKIQPAELGDSAVYLCASSSARIAGADTQYFGPGTRLTVL.

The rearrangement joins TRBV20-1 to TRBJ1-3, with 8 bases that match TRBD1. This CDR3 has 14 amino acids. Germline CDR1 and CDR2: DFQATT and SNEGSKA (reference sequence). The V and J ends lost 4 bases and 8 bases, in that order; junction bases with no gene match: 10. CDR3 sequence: CSAKDRGISDTIYF. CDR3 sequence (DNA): TGCAGTGCTAAAGACAGGGGAATATCGGACACCATATATTTT.